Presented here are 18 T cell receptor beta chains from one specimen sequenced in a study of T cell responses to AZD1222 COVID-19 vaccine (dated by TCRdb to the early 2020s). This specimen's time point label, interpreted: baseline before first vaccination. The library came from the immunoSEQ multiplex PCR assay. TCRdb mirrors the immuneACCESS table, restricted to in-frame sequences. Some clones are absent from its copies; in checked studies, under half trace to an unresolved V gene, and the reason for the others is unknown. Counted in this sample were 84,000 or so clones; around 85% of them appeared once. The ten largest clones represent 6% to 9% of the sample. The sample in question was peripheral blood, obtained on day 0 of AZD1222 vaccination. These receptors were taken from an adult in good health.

In DNA, the CDR3 is TGTGCCACCTCTGTTGGGGGAGTGGTTCAGCCCCAGCATTTT. It codes for CATSVGGVVQPQHF. The J gene is TRBJ1-5, the V gene TRBV24-1; TRBD1 might be the D (5 bases). The CDR3 spans 14 residues. Per the germline V gene, CDR1 is KGHDR and CDR2 is SFDVKD. The germline V and J ends were trimmed by 9 bases and 6 bases, with 17 bases remaining between them.

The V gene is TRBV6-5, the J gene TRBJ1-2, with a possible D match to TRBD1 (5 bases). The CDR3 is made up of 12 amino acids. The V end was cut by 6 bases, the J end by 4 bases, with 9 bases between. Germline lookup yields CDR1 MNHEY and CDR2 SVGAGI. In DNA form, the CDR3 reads TGTGCCAGCAGCCTGGACACCTATGGCTACACCTTC. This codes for CASSLDTYGYTF.

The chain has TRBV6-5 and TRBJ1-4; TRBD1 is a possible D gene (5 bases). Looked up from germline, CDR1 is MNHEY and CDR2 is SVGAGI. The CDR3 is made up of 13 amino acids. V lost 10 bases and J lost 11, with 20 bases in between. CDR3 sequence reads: CATHPGVSGKLFF. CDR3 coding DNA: TGTGCCACCCACCCGGGGGTCAGCGGTAAACTGTTTTTT.

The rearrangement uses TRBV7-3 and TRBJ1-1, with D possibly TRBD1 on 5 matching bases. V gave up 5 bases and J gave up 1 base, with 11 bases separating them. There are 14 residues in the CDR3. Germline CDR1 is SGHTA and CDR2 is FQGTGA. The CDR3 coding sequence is TGTGCCAGCAGCCCAGGGACCTCGAACACTGAAGCTTTCTTT. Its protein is CASSPGTSNTEAFF. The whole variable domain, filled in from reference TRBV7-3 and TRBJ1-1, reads GAGVSQTPSNKVTEKGKYVELRCDPISGHTALYWYRQSLGQGPEFLIYFQGTGAADDSGLPNDRFFAVRPEGSVSTLKIQRTERGDSAVYLCASSPGTSNTEAFFGQGTRLTVV.

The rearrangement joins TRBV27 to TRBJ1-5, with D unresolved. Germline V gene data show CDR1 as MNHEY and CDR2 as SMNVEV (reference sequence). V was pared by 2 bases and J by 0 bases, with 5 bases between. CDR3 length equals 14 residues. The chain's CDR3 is CASSLLTSNQPQHF. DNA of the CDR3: TGTGCCAGCAGTTTACTCACTAGCAATCAGCCCCAGCATTTT.

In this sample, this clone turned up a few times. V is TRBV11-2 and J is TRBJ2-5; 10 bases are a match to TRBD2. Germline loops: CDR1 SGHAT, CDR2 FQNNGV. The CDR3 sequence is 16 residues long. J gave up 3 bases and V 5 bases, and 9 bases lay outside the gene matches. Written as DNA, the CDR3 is TGTGCCAGCAGCCCAAGACTAGCGGGTAGAGAAGAGACCCAGTACTTC. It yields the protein CASSPRLAGREETQYF.

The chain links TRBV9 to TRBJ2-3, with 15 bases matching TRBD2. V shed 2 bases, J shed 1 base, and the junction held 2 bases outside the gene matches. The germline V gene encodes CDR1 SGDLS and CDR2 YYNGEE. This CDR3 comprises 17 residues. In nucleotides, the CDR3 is TGTGCCAGCAGCGTGAGGACTAGCGGGAGGGGCACAGATACGCAGTATTTT. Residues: CASSVRTSGRGTDTQYF.

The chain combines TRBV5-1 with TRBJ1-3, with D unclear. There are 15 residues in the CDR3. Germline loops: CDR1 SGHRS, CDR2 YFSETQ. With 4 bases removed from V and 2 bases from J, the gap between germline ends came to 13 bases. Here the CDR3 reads CASSLRTGTGNTIYF. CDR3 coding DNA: TGCGCCAGCAGCCTAAGGACCGGTACTGGAAACACCATATATTTT.

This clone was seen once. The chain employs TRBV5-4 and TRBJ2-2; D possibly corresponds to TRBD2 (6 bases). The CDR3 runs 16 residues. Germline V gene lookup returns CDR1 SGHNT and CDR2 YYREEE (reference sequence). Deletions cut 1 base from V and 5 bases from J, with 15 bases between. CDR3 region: CASSLNRAGFTGELFF. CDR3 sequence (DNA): TGTGCCAGCAGCTTGAATAGGGCGGGATTTACCGGGGAGCTGTTTTTT.

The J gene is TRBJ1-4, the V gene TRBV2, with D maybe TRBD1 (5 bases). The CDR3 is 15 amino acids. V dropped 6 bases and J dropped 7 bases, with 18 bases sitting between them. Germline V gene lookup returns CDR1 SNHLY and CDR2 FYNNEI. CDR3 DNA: TGTGCCAGCAGGGCCGAGCAGGCCCAGGGTGAAAAACTGTTTTTT. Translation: CASRAEQAQGEKLFF.

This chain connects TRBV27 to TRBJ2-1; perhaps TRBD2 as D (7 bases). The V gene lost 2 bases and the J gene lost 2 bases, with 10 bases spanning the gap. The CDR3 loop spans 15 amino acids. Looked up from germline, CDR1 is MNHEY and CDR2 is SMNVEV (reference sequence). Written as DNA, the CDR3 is TGTGCCAGCAGTTTAGGGCGGGGGCCCTACAATGAGCAGTTCTTC. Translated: CASSLGRGPYNEQFF.

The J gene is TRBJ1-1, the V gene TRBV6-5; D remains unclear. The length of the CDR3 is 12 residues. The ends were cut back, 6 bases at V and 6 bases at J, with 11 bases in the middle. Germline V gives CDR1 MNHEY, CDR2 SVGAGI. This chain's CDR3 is CASRTASPEAFF. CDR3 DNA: TGTGCCAGCAGAACCGCGAGCCCTGAAGCTTTCTTT.

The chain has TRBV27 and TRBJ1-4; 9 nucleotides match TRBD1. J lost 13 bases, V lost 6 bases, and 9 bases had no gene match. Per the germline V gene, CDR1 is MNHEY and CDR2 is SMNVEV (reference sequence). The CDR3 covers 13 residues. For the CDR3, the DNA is TGTGCCAGCAGAGCTTCAGACAGGGGGAGACTGTTTTTT. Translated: CASRASDRGRLFF. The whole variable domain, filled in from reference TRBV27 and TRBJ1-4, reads EAQVTQNPRYLITVTGKKLTVTCSQNMNHEYMSWYRQDPGLGLRQIYYSMNVEVTDKGDVPEGYKVSRKEKRNFPLILESPSPNQTSLYFCASRASDRGRLFFGSGTQLSVL.

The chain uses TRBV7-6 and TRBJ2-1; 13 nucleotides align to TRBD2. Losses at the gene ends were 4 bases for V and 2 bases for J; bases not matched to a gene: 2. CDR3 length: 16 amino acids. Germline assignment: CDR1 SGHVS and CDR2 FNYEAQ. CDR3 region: CASSSTSGRTYNEQFF. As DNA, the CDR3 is TGTGCCAGCAGCTCGACTAGCGGGAGGACCTACAATGAGCAGTTCTTC.

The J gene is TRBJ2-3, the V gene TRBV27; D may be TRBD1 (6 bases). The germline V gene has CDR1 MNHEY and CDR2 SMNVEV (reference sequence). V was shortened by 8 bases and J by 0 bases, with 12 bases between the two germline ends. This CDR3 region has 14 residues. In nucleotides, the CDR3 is TGTGCCAGCGGGACATATTCTAGCACAGATACGCAGTATTTT. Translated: CASGTYSSTDTQYF.

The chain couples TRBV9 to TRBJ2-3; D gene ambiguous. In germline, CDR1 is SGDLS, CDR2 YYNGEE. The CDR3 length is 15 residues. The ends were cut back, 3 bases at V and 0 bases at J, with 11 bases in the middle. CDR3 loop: CASSADGWSTDTQYF. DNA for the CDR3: TGTGCCAGCAGCGCGGACGGTTGGAGCACAGATACGCAGTATTTT.

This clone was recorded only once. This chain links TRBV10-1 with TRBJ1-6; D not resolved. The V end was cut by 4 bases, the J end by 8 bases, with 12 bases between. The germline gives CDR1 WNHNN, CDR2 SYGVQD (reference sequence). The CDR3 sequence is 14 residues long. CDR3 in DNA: TGCGCCAGCAGTGGACCGAACGGTGATTCACCCCTCCACTTT. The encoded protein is CASSGPNGDSPLHF.

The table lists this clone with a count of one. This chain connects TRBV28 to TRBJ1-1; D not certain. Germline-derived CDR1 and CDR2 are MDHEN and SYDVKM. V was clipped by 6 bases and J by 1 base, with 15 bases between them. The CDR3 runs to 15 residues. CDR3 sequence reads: CASSNRPGGNTEAFF. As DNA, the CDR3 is TGTGCCAGCAGCAACCGGCCGGGAGGGAACACTGAAGCTTTCTTT.